Described below is a single T cell receptor (beta chain) sequence and its context. The antigen remains undetermined. The CDR3 sequence is 15 residues long. V lost 0 bases, J lost 0 bases, and 6 bases lay in between. CDR1 and CDR2 from the germline V gene are LGHNA and YNFKEQ. This record comes from a study of T cells after yellow fever vaccination. Study outcomes and limitations: Some clonotypes, a small share, were shared between CD4 and CD8 compartments.

Each CDR3 protein gets one entry after TCRdb re-called the 5' RACE reads with MiXCR. The data hold about 330,000 distinct CDR3 sequences, with roughly 8.6% observed a single time. The chain carries TRBV4-2 and TRBJ1-5; D is ambiguous. The clonotype comes from a man between 18 and 35 years old who received the YFV17D yellow fever vaccine. The specimen comprised PBMCs, sampled more than 40 days after the first yellow fever vaccination. The CDR3 sequence is CASSQDYSSNQPQHF. The CDR3 region has the DNA TGTGCCAGCAGCCAAGACTACTCTAGCAATCAGCCCCAGCATTTT.